This record looks at one TCR beta chain sequence and its context. One junction end disagrees with the germline gene, perhaps due to a read error. The record originates from a study of radiotherapy plus CTLA-4 blockade in lung cancer. The CDR3 has 16 residues. CDR1 and CDR2 from the germline V gene are MGHRA and YSYEKL. The data were produced by immunoSEQ multiplex PCR, yet TCRdb's version contains in-frame clones alone and is incomplete. Among about 73,000 clones listed, over 75% were seen once. The clonotype originates from a human donor with non-small cell lung cancer that progressed on radiotherapy plus ipilimumab. This sample comprised peripheral blood, obtained from a patient treated with radiotherapy plus ipilimumab. The rearrangement joins TRBV4-1 to TRBJ2-7; TRBD2 agrees at 11 bases. The CDR3 DNA sequence: TGTGCCAGCAGCCAAGATATAGCGGGAGGGGCCTACGAGCAGTACTTC. Protein: CASSQDIAGGAYEQYF.